The clone carrying this TCR beta chain is labeled medium-sized (0.01 to 0.1%). Its antigen is not known. The data stem from a study of OX40 agonist ivuxolimab in advanced cancers. Study summary: In this cohort, patients received ivuxolimab, an agonistic anti-OX40 (CD134) antibody. Eligibility admitted prior anti-PD-1, anti-PD-L1 or anti-CTLA-4 therapy; approximately 40% had some. Study-wide results and caveats: The study found among the lowest clonal expansion in partial responders at 0.1-3.0 mg/kg.

After removal of 3 bases from V and 7 bases from J, the junction contained 10 bases not matched to a gene. The germline CDR1 and CDR2 sequences are MGHRA and YSYEKL. CDR3 length: 15 amino acids. Libraries were prepared by immunoSEQ multiplex PCR; TCRdb keeps only in-frame clonotypes and omits some of them. The data show 35,000 to 40,000 clones, with 60% to 80% seen just once and around 20% held by the top ten. Specimen: CD4+ or CD8+ T cells sorted from blood, collected in a trial of the OX40 agonist ivuxolimab. J is TRBJ2-7 and V is TRBV4-1; 9 bases line up with TRBD2. The receptor comes from an adult with an advanced solid tumor such as melanoma, head and neck, liver or kidney cancer. CDR3 sequence (DNA): TGCGCCAGCAGCCAGGAATCTGGACTAGCGTTAGAGCAGTACTTC. It encodes CASSQESGLALEQYF.